This TCR beta chain derives from a study of siplizumab effects on memory and regulatory T cells. Germline V CDR1 and CDR2: LNHDA, SQIVND (reference sequence). V dropped 5 bases and J dropped 7 bases, with 11 bases sitting between them. The CDR3 covers 12 residues. Comments on this clone: Antigen: not known.

Assay used: immunoSEQ multiplex PCR; TCRdb lists only in-frame clones, some missing. This table has around 110,000 clones, 90% to 95% appearing once. Study-wide points: Few alloreactive clones mapped to unstimulated subsets.

Specimen: non-Treg CD4+ T cells sorted from blood. The chain carries TRBV19 and TRBJ1-2; D remains unclear. The receptor comes from a human donor in good health. As DNA, the CDR3 is TGTGCCAGTAGTGAAGACATCGGTGGCTACACCTTC. As protein: CASSEDIGGYTF.